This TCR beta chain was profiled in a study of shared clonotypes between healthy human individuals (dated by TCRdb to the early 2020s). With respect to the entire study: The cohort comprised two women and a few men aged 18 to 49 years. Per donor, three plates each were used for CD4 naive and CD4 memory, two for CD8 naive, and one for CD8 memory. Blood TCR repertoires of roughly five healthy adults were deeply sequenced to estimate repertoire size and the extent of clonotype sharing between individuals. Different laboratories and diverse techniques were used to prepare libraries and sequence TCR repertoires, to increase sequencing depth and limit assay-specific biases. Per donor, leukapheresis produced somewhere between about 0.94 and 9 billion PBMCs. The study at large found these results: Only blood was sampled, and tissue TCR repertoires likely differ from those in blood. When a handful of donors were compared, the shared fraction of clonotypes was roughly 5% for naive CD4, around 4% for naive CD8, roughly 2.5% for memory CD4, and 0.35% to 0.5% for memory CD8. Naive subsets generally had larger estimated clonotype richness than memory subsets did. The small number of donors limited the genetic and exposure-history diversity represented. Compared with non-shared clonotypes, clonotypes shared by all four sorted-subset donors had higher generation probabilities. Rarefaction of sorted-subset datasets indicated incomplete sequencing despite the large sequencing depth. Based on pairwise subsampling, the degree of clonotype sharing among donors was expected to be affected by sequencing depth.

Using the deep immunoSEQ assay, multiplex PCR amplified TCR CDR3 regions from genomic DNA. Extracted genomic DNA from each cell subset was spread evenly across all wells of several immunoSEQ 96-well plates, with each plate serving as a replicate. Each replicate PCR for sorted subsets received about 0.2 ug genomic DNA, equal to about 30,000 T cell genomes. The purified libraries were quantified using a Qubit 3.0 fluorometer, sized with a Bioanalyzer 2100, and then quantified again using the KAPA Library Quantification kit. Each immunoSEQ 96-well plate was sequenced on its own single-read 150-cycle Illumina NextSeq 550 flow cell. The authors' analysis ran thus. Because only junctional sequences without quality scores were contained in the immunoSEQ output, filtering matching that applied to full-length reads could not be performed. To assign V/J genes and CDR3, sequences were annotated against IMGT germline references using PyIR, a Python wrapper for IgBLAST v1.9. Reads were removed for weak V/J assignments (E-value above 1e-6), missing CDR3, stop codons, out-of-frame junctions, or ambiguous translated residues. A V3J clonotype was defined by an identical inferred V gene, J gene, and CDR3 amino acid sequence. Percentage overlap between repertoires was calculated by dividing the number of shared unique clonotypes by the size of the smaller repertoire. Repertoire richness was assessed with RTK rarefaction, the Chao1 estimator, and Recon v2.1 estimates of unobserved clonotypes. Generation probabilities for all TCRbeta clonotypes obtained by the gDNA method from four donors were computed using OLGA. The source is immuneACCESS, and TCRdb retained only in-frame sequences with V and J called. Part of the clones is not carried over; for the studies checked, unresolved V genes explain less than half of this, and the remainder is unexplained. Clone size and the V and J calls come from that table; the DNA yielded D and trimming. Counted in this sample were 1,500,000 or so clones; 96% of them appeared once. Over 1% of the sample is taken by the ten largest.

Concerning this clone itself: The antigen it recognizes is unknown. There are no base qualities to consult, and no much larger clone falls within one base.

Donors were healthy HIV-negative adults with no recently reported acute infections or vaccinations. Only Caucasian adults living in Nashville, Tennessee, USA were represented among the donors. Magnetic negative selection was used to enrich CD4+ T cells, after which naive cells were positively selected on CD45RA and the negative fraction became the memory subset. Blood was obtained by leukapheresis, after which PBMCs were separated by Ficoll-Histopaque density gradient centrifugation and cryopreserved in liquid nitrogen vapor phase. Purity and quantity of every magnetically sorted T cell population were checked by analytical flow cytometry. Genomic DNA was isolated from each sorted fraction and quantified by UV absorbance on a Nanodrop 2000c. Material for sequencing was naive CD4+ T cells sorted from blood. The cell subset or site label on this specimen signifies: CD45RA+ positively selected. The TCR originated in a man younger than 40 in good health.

The bases read TGCGCCAGCAGGCGGGACGACACCGGGGAGCTGTTTTTT. This codes for CASRRDDTGELFF. This chain joins TRBV5-1 to TRBJ2-2; TRBD2 is possibly the D segment (6 matching bases). V lost 5 bases and J lost 3 bases; the stretch between them is 8 bases long. The germline V gene supplies CDR1 SGHRS and CDR2 YFSETQ. The CDR3 runs 13 amino acids, cysteine and phenylalanine included. CDR3 DNA is the only sequence kept; it has 39 bases, read in frame from the first base.